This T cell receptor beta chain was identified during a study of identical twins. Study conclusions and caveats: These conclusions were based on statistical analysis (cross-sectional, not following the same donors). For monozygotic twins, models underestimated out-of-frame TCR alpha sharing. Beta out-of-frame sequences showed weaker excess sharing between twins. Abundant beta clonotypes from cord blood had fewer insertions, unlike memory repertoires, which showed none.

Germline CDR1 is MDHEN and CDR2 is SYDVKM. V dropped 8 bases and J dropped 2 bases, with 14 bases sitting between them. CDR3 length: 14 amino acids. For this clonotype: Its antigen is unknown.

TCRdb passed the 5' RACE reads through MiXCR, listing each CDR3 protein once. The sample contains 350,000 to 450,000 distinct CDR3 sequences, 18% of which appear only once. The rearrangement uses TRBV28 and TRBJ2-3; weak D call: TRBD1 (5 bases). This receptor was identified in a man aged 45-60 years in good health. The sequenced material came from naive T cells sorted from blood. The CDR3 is CASRGHPNTDTQYF. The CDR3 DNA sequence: TGTGCCAGCCGAGGACACCCGAACACAGATACGCAGTATTTT. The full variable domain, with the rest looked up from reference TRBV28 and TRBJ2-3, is DVKVTQSSRYLVKRTGEKVFLECVQDMDHENMFWYRQDPGLGLRLIYFSYDVKMKEKGDIPEGYSVSREKKERFSLILESASTNQTSMYLCASRGHPNTDTQYFGPGTRLTVL.